The following is a T cell receptor (beta chain) sequence with its context. The antigen is unknown. Amplification used 60 Vbeta primers and 13 Jbeta primers. Data came from immunoSEQ multiplex PCR; TCRdb stores just in-frame clones and leaves some out. The sample has about 250,000 clones; about 93% are singletons. The CDR3 sequence is 13 residues long. Germline-derived CDR1 and CDR2 are SGDLS and YYNGEE. The data stem from a study of cytomegalovirus exposure and HLA in healthy donors. Study-wide points: Investigators reported 164 TCR beta chains as tied to cytomegalovirus.

V and J are TRBV9 and TRBJ2-5; 8 positions agree with TRBD2. The J call may be incorrect, as the DNA end agrees better with TRBJ2-7. The sequenced sample consisted of PBMCs. The sequence derives from a girl aged 2-10 years in good health and CMV-seronegative. CDR3 DNA: TGTGCCAGCAAAGCGGGGGACTCCTACGAGCAGTACTTC. Protein: CASKAGDSYEQYF.